This T cell receptor beta chain is from a study of blood T cell repertoires in COVID-19 (dated by TCRdb to about 2020). Turning to the overall study: Collaborator samples came from the United States, Italy and Spain and covered acute and convalescent phases of COVID-19. The material from the prospective study consisted of cDNA or gDNA derived from T cells, B-cell-depleted T cells, or PBMCs. Deeply sampled blood TCRbeta repertoires from subjects exposed to, actively infected with, or recovered from COVID-19 were included in the dataset. The repertoires were made available in a free public database intended to serve as a resource for research on the immune response to SARS-CoV-2. The samples were drawn from two sources: the first 160 participants of the ongoing ImmuneRACE study, and 1,200 or so subjects contributed by 6 global collaborators. Nearly every sample came with metadata listing a de-identified subject ID, COVID-19 status, age in years and sex. HLA class I and class II types, where available, came from metadata supplied by the sample provider rather than from assay-based typing. Summary of the overall study and its limitations: The amount of clinical and demographic metadata varied by source and participant and was provided uncurated.

Including cysteine and phenylalanine, the CDR3 has 12 amino acids. Only the CDR3 region is kept as DNA, spanning 36 bases read in frame from base 1. Trimming costs V 2 bases and J 6 bases, and their ends lie 7 bases apart. From a lookup of the germline V gene (reference sequence), CDR1 and CDR2 are SEHNR and FQNEAQ. TCRbeta CDR3 regions were amplified from genomic DNA using the immunoSEQ Assay, a bias-controlled multiplex PCR. The original pipeline was this. The number of nucleated cells in each sample was estimated from the amplification of reference gene primers within the assay. To quantify the absolute abundance of each unique TCRbeta CDR3 rearrangement, sequence reads were collapsed and filtered. For each sample, productive Simpson clonality was calculated as the square root of Simpson's diversity index over productive rearrangements. Here the immuneACCESS table is served through TCRdb, limited to in-frame sequences with V and J called. Missing clones are a known gap in these copies; in checked studies unresolved V genes cover under half, and the rest lacks a known reason. V, J and clone size are those of that table, while D and trimming were read from the DNA. Across this sample there are approximately 230,000 clones, with around 85% seen only once. The leading ten clones occupy approximately 4% of the sample.

Each collaborating institution followed its own protocols to collect whole blood in K2EDTA tubes. Collaborator samples were shipped for TCRbeta analysis as frozen whole blood, isolated PBMCs, or DNA extracted from either sample type. Comment on this clone: The antigen this receptor binds is unknown. Per-base quality was not reported, and no clone a single base away is much larger than it.

Sequences were obtained from peripheral blood. The sequence is built from TRBV7-9 and TRBJ1-1; the D gene is perhaps TRBD1, on 5 matching bases. This TCR came from a woman between 40 and 50 years old with active or convalescent COVID-19. Here the CDR3 is given as CASSLRGAEAFF. The nucleotide sequence is given as TGTGCCAGCAGCTTACGGGGGGCTGAAGCTTTCTTT.